Listed below are T cell receptor beta chains from one sample, sequenced in a study of blood T cell repertoires in COVID-19. The data were produced by immunoSEQ multiplex PCR, yet TCRdb's version contains in-frame clones alone and is incomplete. The sample consists of more than 65,000 clones, approximately 79% of them appearing once. Sequenced material: peripheral blood. These receptors were obtained from a man aged 55 to 69 with acute or convalescent COVID-19. CDR3s include the opening cysteine and the closing phenylalanine or tryptophan. The D gene is left open where the match is weak. The size field is filled for only some rows; it gives once, few, many or a size class.

>TRBV30|TRBJ1-6|.|.
TGTGCCTGGAGTGTACTACAGGAGCTCGGCTCCTATAATTCACCCCTCCACTTT
CAWSVLQELGSYNSPLHF
>TRBV7-2|TRBJ1-2|.|.
TGTGCCAGCAGCACCCGACAGATTTACTATGGCTACACCTTC
CASSTRQIYYGYTF
>TRBV6-5|TRBJ1-1|.|.
TGTGCCAGCAGTTTCGGGGATAGGGCTTTCTTT
CASSFGDRAFF
>TRBV14|TRBJ1-2|.|.
TGTGCCAGCAGCCCCCGAGGATTCTATGTTGGCTACACCTTC
CASSPRGFYVGYTF
>TRBV5-1|TRBJ1-2|.|TRBD1
TGCGCCAGCAGCTTGGGAGACAGGGCCTATGGCTACACCTTC
CASSLGDRAYGYTF
>TRBV24-1|TRBJ2-1|.|TRBD2
TGTGCCACCAGTGAGTCCCCCGGGCGGGGGGGGTACAATGAGCAGTTCTTC
CATSESPGRGGYNEQFF
>TRBV4-3|TRBJ2-7|once|.
TGCGCCAGCAGCCAAGAGGTGCGGTCCTACGAGCAGTACTTC
CASSQEVRSYEQYF
>TRBV15|TRBJ2-3|.|.
TGTGCCACCAGCAGAGATATAAGGGGGGGCGCCACAGATACGCAGTATTTT
CATSRDIRGGATDTQYF
>TRBV7-2|TRBJ1-5|.|.
TGTGCCAGCACCGAGATGAGCAATCAGCCCCAGCATTTT
CASTEMSNQPQHF
>TRBV4-1|TRBJ1-1|once|TRBD1
TGCGCCAGCAGCCAAAACAGGGGGCGCAGAACTGAAGCTTTCTTT
CASSQNRGRRTEAFF
>TRBV9|TRBJ2-2|.|TRBD1
TGTGCCAGCAGCGTAGGAGAGACAGGGGGGGACGGGGAGCTGTTTTTT
CASSVGETGGDGELFF
>TRBV6-2/TRBV6-3|TRBJ2-1|.|TRBD2
TGTGCCAGCAGTTACATAGCGGGGAACAATGAGCAGTTCTTC
CASSYIAGNNEQFF
>TRBV5-8|TRBJ2-7|once|TRBD1
TGTGCCAGCAGCTCTGGATGGACAGGGGGCTACGAGCAGTACTTC
CASSSGWTGGYEQYF
>TRBV29-1|TRBJ2-1|.|.
TGCAGCGTTGAGTCGGGGTTTTCAGGAAATGAGCAGTTCTTC
CSVESGFSGNEQFF
>TRBV28|TRBJ1-2|.|.
TGTGCCAGCAGTTCCCCCAGCGCCACAGGAGAGAAGAACTATGGCTACACCTTC
CASSSPSATGEKNYGYTF
>TRBV5-5|TRBJ1-2|.|.
TGTGCCAGCAGCTCTCGTGGGGCTGAGGGCTACACCTTC
CASSSRGAEGYTF
>TRBV9|TRBJ2-1|once|TRBD2
TGTGCCAGTTCCTTAGCGGGGGGAAACAATGAGCAGTTCTTC
CASSLAGGNNEQFF
>TRBV10-3|TRBJ2-7|.|TRBD1
TGTGCCATCAGTGAGTCGCTAGGGACAGGGGGCTCGGTCGAGCAGTACTTC
CAISESLGTGGSVEQYF
>TRBV7-9|TRBJ1-2|.|TRBD1
TGTGCCAGCACCAAACCGGGACAGCGCTATGGCTACACCTTC
CASTKPGQRYGYTF
>TRBV5-1|TRBJ2-2|.|.
TGCGCCAGCAGCTCCGGACAGAACACCGGGGAGCTGTTTTTT
CASSSGQNTGELFF
>TRBV12-3/TRBV12-4|TRBJ1-6|.|.
TGTGCCAGCAGTTTAACACAGGGTGCACCCCTCCACTTT
CASSLTQGAPLHF
>TRBV11-3|TRBJ2-1|.|TRBD1
TGTGCCAGCAGCCCTAGGGCGACAGGGAATGAGCAGTTCTTC
CASSPRATGNEQFF
>TRBV10-3|TRBJ2-7|.|TRBD1
TGTGCCATCAGTCAAGGACAGGGTCTGTTCTACGAGCAGTACTTC
CAISQGQGLFYEQYF
>TRBV30|TRBJ1-5|.|.
TGTGCCTGGAACCCTAGGGGCCTTTTGAATCAGCCCCAGCATTTT
CAWNPRGLLNQPQHF
>TRBV2|TRBJ2-3|.|TRBD2
TGTGCCAGCAGTGCGGGACTAGCGGGGCCTAGCACAGATACGCAGTATTTT
CASSAGLAGPSTDTQYF
>TRBV9|TRBJ1-5|few|TRBD1
TGTGCCAGCAGCGCATTCCGGGACAGCCGATATCAGCCCCAGCATTTT
CASSAFRDSRYQPQHF
>TRBV12-2|TRBJ1-3|.|.
TGTGCAAGTCGCTTATACAGGGTCGGTTTCTCTGGAAACACCATATATTTT
CASRLYRVGFSGNTIYF
>TRBV7-9|TRBJ1-1|.|.
TGTGCCAGCAGCTTAGCCCGGACAGAGGTGGTGAACACTGAAGCTTTCTTT
CASSLARTEVVNTEAFF
>TRBV4-3|TRBJ1-2|.|.
TGCGCCAGCAGCCAAGATCGGGGCAGGGGCTTTGGCTACACCTTC
CASSQDRGRGFGYTF
>TRBV10-3|TRBJ1-1|once|.
TGTGCCATCAGTGCTTCCGACTTGAACACTGAAGCTTTCTTT
CAISASDLNTEAFF
>TRBV14|TRBJ2-7|.|TRBD1
TGTGCCAGCAGCAGATCTCACATGGGACAGGGTGAATCCTACGAGCAGTACTTC
CASSRSHMGQGESYEQYF
>TRBV7-9|TRBJ2-2|.|TRBD2
TGTGCCAGCAGCTTAGCGCAAACTAGCGGCCGGGAGCTGTTTTTT
CASSLAQTSGRELFF
>TRBV4-2|TRBJ2-5|.|.
TGTGCCAGCAGCCAAGAGGTGGGAAGGGGGCAAGAGACCCAGTACTTC
CASSQEVGRGQETQYF
>TRBV6-5|TRBJ1-6|.|.
TGTGCCAGCAGTTACCTTAATTCACCCCTCCACTTT
CASSYLNSPLHF
>TRBV7-9|TRBJ2-7|.|.
TGTGCCAGCAGCTTCTCCCTTTCTGGAGGTCAAGTCGAGCAGTACTTC
CASSFSLSGGQVEQYF
>TRBV5-4|TRBJ2-5|once|TRBD2
TGTGCCAGCAGCCCGACTAGCGGGGGGGAGACCCAGTACTTC
CASSPTSGGETQYF
>TRBV12-3/TRBV12-4|TRBJ2-1|.|.
TGTGCCAGCAGTCGCGAACGGTATCAGTTCTTC
CASSRERYQFF
>TRBV7-9|TRBJ1-5|once|.
TGTGCCAGCAGCTTAGAAGGCGGAAATAGCAATCAGCCCCAGCATTTT
CASSLEGGNSNQPQHF
>TRBV9|TRBJ1-1|.|.
TGTGCCAGCAGCGTAGGTCCGGGGTTCACTGAAGCTTTCTTT
CASSVGPGFTEAFF
>TRBV9|TRBJ2-5|.|TRBD1
TGTGCCAGCAGCTATGGGACAGGGAAAGAGACCCAGTACTTC
CASSYGTGKETQYF
>TRBV4-1|TRBJ1-2|many|.
TGCGCCAGCAGCCAAGATAGAGGGATGGTAATCTATGGCTACACCTTC
CASSQDRGMVIYGYTF
>TRBV21-1|TRBJ1-6|.|.
TGTGCCAGCAGCAAAGAGGGCAGGGGGGATTCACCCCTCCACTTT
CASSKEGRGDSPLHF
>TRBV10-3|TRBJ1-1|.|TRBD1
TGTGCCATCCGTGGACAGGGGGCGGAGGCCACTGAAGCTTTCTTT
CAIRGQGAEATEAFF
>TRBV4-1|TRBJ1-2|.|.
TGCGCCAGCAGCCATAACAGTAGGGGCTACACCTTC
CASSHNSRGYTF
>TRBV7-2|TRBJ2-4|.|TRBD1
TGTGCCAGCAGCCCACAGACAGGGGTGGCCAAAAACATTCAGTACTTC
CASSPQTGVAKNIQYF
>TRBV7-6|TRBJ1-1|.|TRBD1
TGTGCCAGCAGCCCACACCGGGACAGGGCGACTGAAGCTTTCTTT
CASSPHRDRATEAFF
>TRBV27|TRBJ1-3|.|.
TGTGCCAGCAGTCCCACCGCTCGGGGGGCTGGAAACACCATATATTTT
CASSPTARGAGNTIYF
>TRBV7-2|TRBJ2-2|.|.
TGTGCCAGCGGAAACAGGGCGAACACCGGGGAGCTGTTTTTT
CASGNRANTGELFF
>TRBV7-2|TRBJ2-3|.|TRBD1
TGTGCCAGCAGCGGGGACAGGGGACTTCGAGATACGCAGTATTTT
CASSGDRGLRDTQYF
>TRBV7-7|TRBJ2-1|.|TRBD2
TGTGCTAGCAGCCCGGGACTAGAGGCCTACAATGAGCAGTTCTTC
CASSPGLEAYNEQFF